Listed below are T cell receptor beta chains from one sample, sequenced in a study of vaccination and CD4 T cells after COVID-19. TCRdb reprocessed the PCR reads with MiXCR, giving one entry per CDR3 protein. Among approximately 9,500 distinct CDR3 sequences, approximately 24% were seen once, and the ten largest hold approximately 12%. Their specific antigens are unknown. Sequences were derived from CD4+ T cells from blood, cultured in vitro, sampled after SARS-CoV-2 vaccination. These receptors were collected from a human donor who had recovered from COVID-19. Each CDR3 is given with its conserved first and last residue. The D gene is left open where the match is weak. Some rows have no size entry. The others give once, few or many, or a class for an expanded clone.

DNA,CDR3,J,D,V,size
TGCAGTGCTCCTAAGGGCCCCGGGGAGCTGTTTTTT,CSAPKGPGELFF,TRBJ2-2,NA,TRBV20-1,NA
TGCAGTGCTAGAGTGTCTAGCGGAGGTGAGCAGTACTTC,CSARVSSGGEQYF,TRBJ2-7,TRBD2,TRBV20-1,NA
TGTGCCAGCAGCAGGGGGGGTGGGAGGGGGCACAATATCTATGGCTACACCTTC,CASSRGGGRGHNIYGYTF,TRBJ1-2,TRBD1,TRBV7-2,NA
TGTGCCAGCAGTGGACCGGGACTACCTCAATTCTTC,CASSGPGLPQFF,TRBJ2-1,TRBD2,TRBV25-1,NA
TGTGCCAGCAGTTCCCTCCGCGATACGCAGTATTTT,CASSSLRDTQYF,TRBJ2-3,NA,TRBV28,few
TGTGCCAGCTCACCGAGTTTCATGGACGCAATGAACACTGAAGCTTTCTTT,CASSPSFMDAMNTEAFF,TRBJ1-1,NA,TRBV18,few
TGTGCCAGCAGCTATCATCGAACCTACGAGCAGTACTTC,CASSYHRTYEQYF,TRBJ2-7,NA,TRBV5-5,NA
TGTGCCAGCAGCTTAGGAACTAGCGGGACGTACGAGCAGTACTTC,CASSLGTSGTYEQYF,TRBJ2-7,TRBD2,TRBV7-2,NA
TGTGCCAGTAGTCCTAGCGGGAGCTCCTACAATGAGCAGTTCTTC,CASSPSGSSYNEQFF,TRBJ2-1,TRBD2,TRBV19,NA
TGTGCCGTACATAGCGGGAACACCGGGGAGCTGTTTTTT,CAVHSGNTGELFF,TRBJ2-2,NA,TRBV6-1,NA
TGTGCCAGCAGCTTAGAGCCTAGCGGGCGCAATGAGCAGTTCTTC,CASSLEPSGRNEQFF,TRBJ2-1,TRBD2,TRBV7-3,NA
TGTGCCAGCAGTTACGAGGGTCTCACTGAAGCTTTCTTT,CASSYEGLTEAFF,TRBJ1-1,NA,TRBV6-5,NA
TGTGCCAGCAGGGGCCCGGGCTCAACTATACTGAACACTGAAGCTTTCTTT,CASRGPGSTILNTEAFF,TRBJ1-1,NA,TRBV7-2,NA
TGTGCCAGCAGCCCCTGGGGCCAGGGCTATGGCTACACCTTC,CASSPWGQGYGYTF,TRBJ1-2,NA,TRBV11-2,NA
TGTGCCAGCTCACCACAGGGCAGGGCATCTGGGGCCAACGTCCTGACTTTC,CASSPQGRASGANVLTF,TRBJ2-6,NA,TRBV18,large
TGTGCCATCCCCCTTAAGGCAGGGAGGGGCGGCTACACCTTC,CAIPLKAGRGGYTF,TRBJ1-2,NA,TRBV28,few
TGTGCCAGCAGGGGGCTAGCGGGCTACACGACCAACTACGAGCAGTACTTC,CASRGLAGYTTNYEQYF,TRBJ2-7,TRBD2,TRBV6-2/TRBV6-3,NA
TGTGCCACCAGCAAGACTAGCGGGTCCTACGAGCAGTACTTC,CATSKTSGSYEQYF,TRBJ2-7,TRBD2,TRBV15,NA
TGTGCCAGCAGTTTCGTAGGCAGGGGTCAAGAGACCCAGTACTTC,CASSFVGRGQETQYF,TRBJ2-5,NA,TRBV28,NA
TGTGCCAGCACCCTAAGGGGTTCCCCGATCACCGGGGAGCTGTTTTTT,CASTLRGSPITGELFF,TRBJ2-2,NA,TRBV7-2,NA
TGTGCCAGCAGTTTTAATGGAGCGATGCTTAGCACAGATACGCAGTATTTT,CASSFNGAMLSTDTQYF,TRBJ2-3,NA,TRBV28,NA
TGTGCCAGCAGTTCAGACTTGGACTTCACAGATACGCAGTATTTT,CASSSDLDFTDTQYF,TRBJ2-3,NA,TRBV6-2/TRBV6-3,NA
TGTGCCAGCAGCCGACCGACTCCCGAAAAACTGTTTTTT,CASSRPTPEKLFF,TRBJ1-4,NA,TRBV2,few